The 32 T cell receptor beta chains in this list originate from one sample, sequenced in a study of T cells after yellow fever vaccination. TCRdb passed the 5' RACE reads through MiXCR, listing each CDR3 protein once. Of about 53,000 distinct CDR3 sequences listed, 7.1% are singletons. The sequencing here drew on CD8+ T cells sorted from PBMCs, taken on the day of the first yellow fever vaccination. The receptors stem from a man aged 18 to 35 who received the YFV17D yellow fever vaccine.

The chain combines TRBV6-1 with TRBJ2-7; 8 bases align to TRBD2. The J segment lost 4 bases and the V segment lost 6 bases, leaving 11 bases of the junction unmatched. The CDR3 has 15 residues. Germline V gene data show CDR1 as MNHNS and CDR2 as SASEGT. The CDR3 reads CASSRRGGGLYEQYF. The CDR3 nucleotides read TGTGCCAGCAGCCGTCGGGGGGGCGGGTTGTACGAGCAGTACTTC.

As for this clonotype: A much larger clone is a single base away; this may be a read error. The CDR3 sequence: CACSPDSPNSYSNQPQHF. DNA of the CDR3: TGTGCCTGCAGCCCTGACAGTCCGAACAGCTATAGCAATCAGCCCCAGCATTTT. The rearrangement joins TRBV3-1 to TRBJ1-5, with D maybe TRBD1 (5 bases). The CDR3 runs 18 residues. Germline V CDR1 and CDR2: LGHDT, YNNKEL (reference sequence).

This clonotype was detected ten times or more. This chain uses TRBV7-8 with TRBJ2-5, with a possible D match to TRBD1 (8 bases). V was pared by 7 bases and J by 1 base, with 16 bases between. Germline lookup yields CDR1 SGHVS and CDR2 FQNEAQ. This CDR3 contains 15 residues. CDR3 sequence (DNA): TGTGCCAGCAATACAGGGGGGGCCGTCCAAGAGACCCAGTACTTC. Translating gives CASNTGGAVQETQYF.

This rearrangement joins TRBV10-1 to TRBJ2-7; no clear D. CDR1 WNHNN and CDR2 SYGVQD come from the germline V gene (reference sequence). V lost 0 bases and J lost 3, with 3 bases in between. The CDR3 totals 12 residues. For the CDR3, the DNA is TGCGCCAGCAGTGAGTCAGACTACGAGCAGTACGTC. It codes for CASSESDYEQYV.

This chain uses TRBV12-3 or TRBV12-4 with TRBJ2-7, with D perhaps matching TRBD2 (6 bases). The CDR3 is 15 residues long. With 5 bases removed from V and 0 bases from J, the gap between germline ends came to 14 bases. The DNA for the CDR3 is TGTGCCAGCAGTCCCCGGGGAGGAGACTCCTACGAGCAGTACTTC. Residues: CASSPRGGDSYEQYF.

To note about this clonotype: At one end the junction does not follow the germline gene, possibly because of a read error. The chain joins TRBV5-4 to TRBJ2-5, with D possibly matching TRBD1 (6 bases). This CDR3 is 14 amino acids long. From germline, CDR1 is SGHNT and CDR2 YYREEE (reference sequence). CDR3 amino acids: CDSSFRTDLETQYF. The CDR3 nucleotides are TGTGACAGCAGCTTCAGGACAGACCTTGAGACCCAGTACTTC.

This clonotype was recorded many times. The chain's CDR3 is CASSQGPGELFF. For the CDR3, the DNA is TGTGCCAGCAGTCAGGGTCCCGGGGAGCTGTTTTTT. V is TRBV25-1 and J is TRBJ2-2, with a weak D call TRBD1 (5 bases). V lost 5 bases, J lost 6 bases, and 7 bases lay in between. CDR1 MGHDK and CDR2 SYGVNS come from the germline V gene. The length of the CDR3 is 12 residues. Full variable domain (rest looked up from reference TRBV25-1 and TRBJ2-2): EADIYQTPRYLVIGTGKKITLECSQTMGHDKMYWYQQDPGMELHLIHYSYGVNSTEKGDLSSESTVSRIRTEHFPLTLESARPSHTSQYLCASSQGPGELFFGEGSRLTVL.

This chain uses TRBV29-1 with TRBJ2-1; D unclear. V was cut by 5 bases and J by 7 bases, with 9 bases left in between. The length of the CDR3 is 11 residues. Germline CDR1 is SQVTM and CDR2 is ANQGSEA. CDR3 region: CSVWVENEQFF. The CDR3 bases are TGCAGCGTTTGGGTGGAAAATGAGCAGTTCTTC.

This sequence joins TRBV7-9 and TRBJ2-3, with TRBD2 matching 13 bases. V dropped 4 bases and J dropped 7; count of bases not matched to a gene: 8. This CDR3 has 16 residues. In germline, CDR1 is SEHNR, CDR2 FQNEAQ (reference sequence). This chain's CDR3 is CASSSPTSGGRNTQYF. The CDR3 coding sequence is TGTGCCAGCAGCTCGCCGACTAGCGGGGGGCGGAATACGCAGTATTTT. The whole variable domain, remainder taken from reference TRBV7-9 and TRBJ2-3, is DTGVSQNPRHKITKRGQNVTFRCDPISEHNRLYWYRQTLGQGPEFLTYFQNEAQLEKSRLLSDRFSAERPKGSFSTLEIQRTEQGDSAMYLCASSSPTSGGRNTQYFGPGTRLTVL.

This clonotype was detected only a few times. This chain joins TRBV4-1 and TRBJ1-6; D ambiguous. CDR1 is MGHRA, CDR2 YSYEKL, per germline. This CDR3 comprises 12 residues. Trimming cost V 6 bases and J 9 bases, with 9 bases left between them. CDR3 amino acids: CASSLNSSPLHF. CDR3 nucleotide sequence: TGCGCCAGCAGTCTCAATAGTTCACCCCTCCACTTT.

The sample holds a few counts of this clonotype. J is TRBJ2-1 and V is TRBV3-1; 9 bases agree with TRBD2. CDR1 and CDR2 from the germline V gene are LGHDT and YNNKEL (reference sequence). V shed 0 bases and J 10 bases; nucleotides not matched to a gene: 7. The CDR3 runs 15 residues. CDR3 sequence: CASSQDLGLASEQFF. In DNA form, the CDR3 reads TGTGCCAGCAGCCAAGACCTGGGACTAGCATCGGAGCAGTTCTTC.

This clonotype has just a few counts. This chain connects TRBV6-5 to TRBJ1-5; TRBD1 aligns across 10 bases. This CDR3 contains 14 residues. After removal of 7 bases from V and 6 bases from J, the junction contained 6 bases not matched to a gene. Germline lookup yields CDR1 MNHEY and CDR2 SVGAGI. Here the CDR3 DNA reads TGTGCCAGCAAGGCGGGACAGGGGACTCAGCCCCAGCATTTT. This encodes CASKAGQGTQPQHF.

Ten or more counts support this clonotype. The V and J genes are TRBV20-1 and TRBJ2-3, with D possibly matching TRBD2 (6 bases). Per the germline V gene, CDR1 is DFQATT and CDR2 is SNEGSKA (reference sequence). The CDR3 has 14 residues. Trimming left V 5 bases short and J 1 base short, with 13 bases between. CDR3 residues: CSASSSVRTDTQYF. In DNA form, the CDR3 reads TGCAGTGCTTCATCTAGCGTTCGCACAGATACGCAGTATTTT.

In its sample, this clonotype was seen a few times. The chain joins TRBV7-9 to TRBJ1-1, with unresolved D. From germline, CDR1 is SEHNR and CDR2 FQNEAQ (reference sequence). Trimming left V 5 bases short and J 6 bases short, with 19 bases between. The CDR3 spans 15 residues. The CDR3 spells CASSPPWVVSPEAFF. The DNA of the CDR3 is TGTGCCAGCAGCCCGCCTTGGGTCGTCTCTCCTGAAGCTTTCTTT.

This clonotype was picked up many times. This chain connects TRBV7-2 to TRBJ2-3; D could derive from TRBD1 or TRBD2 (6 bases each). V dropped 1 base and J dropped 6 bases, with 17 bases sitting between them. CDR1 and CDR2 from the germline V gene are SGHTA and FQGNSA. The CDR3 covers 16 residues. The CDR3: CASSLVRALGGDTQYF. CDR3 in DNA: TGTGCCAGCAGCTTAGTAAGGGCGCTAGGGGGGGATACGCAGTATTTT.

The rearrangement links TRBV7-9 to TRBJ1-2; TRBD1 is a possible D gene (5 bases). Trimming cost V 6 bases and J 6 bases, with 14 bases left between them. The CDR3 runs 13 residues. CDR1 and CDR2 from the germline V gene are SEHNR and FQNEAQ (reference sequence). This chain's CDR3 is CASRPGRRDGYTF. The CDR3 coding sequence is TGTGCCAGCAGACCGGGACGGCGCGATGGCTACACCTTC.

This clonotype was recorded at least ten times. Here the CDR3 reads CSVESNEQFF. The CDR3, as DNA: TGCAGCGTTGAAAGCAATGAGCAGTTCTTC. The chain carries TRBV29-1 and TRBJ2-1, with D uncertain. The CDR3 has 10 residues. Germline V gene sequence: CDR1 SQVTM, CDR2 ANQGSEA. The V end lost 2 bases, the J end lost 6 bases, and 2 bases lay between the germline ends.

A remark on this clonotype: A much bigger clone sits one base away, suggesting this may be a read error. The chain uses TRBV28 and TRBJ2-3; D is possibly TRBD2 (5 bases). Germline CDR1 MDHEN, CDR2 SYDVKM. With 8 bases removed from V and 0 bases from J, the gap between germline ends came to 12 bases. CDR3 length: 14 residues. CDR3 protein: CASGSGSSTDTQYF. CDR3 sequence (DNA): TGTGCCAGCGGTTCGGGATCGAGCACAGATACGCAGTATTTT.

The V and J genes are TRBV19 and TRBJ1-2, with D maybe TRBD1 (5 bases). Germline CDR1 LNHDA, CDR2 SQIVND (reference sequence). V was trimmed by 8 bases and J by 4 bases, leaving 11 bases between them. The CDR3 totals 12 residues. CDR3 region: CASLEGSYGYTF. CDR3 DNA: TGTGCCAGTTTGGAGGGGAGCTATGGCTACACCTTC.

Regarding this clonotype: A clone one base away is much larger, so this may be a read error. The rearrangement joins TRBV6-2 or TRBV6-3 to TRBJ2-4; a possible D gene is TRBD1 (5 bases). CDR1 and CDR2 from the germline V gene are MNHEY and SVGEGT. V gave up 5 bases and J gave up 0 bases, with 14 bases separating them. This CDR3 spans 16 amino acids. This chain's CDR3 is CASSARQCSAKNIQYF. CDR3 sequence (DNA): TGTGCCAGCAGTGCACGACAGTGTTCAGCCAAAAACATTCAGTACTTC.

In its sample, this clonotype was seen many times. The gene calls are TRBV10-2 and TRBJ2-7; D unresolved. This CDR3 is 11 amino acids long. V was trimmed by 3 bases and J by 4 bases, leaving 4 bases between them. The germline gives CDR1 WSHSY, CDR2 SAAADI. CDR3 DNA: TGCGCCAGCAGTGACATGTACGAGCAGTACTTC. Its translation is CASSDMYEQYF.

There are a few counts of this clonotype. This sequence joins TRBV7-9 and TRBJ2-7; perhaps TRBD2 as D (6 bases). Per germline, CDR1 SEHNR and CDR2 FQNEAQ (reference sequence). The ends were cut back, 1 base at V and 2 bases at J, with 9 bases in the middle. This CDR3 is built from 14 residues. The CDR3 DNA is TGTGCCAGCAGCTTAGACGGGGGTGCCTACGAGCAGTACTTC. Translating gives CASSLDGGAYEQYF.

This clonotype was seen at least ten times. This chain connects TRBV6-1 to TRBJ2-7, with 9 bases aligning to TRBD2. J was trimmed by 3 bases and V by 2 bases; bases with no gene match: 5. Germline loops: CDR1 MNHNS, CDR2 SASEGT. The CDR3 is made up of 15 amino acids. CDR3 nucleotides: TGTGCCAGCAGTGAACTGGGTAGCGGGGGCTACGAGCAGTACTTC. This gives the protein CASSELGSGGYEQYF.

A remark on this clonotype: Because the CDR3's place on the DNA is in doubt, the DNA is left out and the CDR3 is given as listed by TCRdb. This chain's CDR3 is CSALGVGELFFF. The chain couples TRBV20-1 to TRBJ2-2. Germline V gene data show CDR1 as DFQATT and CDR2 as SNEGSKA (reference sequence). The CDR3 is 12 amino acids in total, end residues counted.

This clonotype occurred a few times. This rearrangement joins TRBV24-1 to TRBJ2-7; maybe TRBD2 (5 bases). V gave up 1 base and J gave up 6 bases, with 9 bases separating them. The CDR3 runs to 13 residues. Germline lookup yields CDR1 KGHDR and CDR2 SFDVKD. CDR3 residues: CATSDFIRGEQYF. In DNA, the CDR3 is TGTGCCACCAGTGATTTTATCCGGGGCGAGCAGTACTTC.

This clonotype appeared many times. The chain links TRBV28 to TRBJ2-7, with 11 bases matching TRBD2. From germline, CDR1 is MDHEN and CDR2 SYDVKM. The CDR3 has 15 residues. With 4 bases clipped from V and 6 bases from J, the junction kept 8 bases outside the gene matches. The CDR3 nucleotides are TGTGCCAGCAGTTATACCCGACTAGCGGGGACCGAGCAGTACGTC. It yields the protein CASSYTRLAGTEQYV.

The CDR3 region has the DNA TGCGCCAGCAGCCAAGTAATCAGGGAACGGGGCGTCCTGACTTTC. Its translation: CASSQVIRERGVLTF. The chain recombines TRBV4-1 with TRBJ2-6, with D perhaps assigned TRBD1 or TRBD2 (5 bases each). CDR1 MGHRA and CDR2 YSYEKL come from the germline V gene. CDR3 size: 15 residues. V lost 1 base to trimming and J lost 12 bases, with 16 bases between them.

The CDR3 nucleotides read TGTGCCATCAGTGAACCGGGACAGGGGCCGTACACAGATACGCAGTATTTT. Its protein is CAISEPGQGPYTDTQYF. This rearrangement joins TRBV10-3 to TRBJ2-3; the match to TRBD1 covers 10 bases. Trimming removed 3 bases from V and 2 bases from J; junction bases left unmatched: 8. CDR3 size: 17 residues. CDR1 and CDR2 from the germline V gene are ENHRY and SYGVKD.

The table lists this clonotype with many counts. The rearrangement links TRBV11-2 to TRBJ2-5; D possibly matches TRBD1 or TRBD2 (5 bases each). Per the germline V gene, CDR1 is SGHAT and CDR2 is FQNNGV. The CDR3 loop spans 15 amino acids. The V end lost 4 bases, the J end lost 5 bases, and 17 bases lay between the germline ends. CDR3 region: CASSSDRDGRETQYF. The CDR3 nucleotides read TGTGCCAGCAGCTCCGACCGGGACGGCCGGGAGACCCAGTACTTC. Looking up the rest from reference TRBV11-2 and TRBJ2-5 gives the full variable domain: EAGVAQSPRYKIIEKRQSVAFWCNPISGHATLYWYQQILGQGPKLLIQFQNNGVVDDSQLPKDRFSAERLKGVDSTLKIQPAKLEDSAVYLCASSSDRDGRETQYFGPGTRLLVL.

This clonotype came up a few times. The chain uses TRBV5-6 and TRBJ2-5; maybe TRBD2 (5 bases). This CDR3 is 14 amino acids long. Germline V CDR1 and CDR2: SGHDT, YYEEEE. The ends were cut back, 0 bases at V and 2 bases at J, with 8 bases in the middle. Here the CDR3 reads CASSLATTQETQYF. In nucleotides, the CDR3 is TGTGCCAGCAGCTTGGCGACTACTCAAGAGACCCAGTACTTC.

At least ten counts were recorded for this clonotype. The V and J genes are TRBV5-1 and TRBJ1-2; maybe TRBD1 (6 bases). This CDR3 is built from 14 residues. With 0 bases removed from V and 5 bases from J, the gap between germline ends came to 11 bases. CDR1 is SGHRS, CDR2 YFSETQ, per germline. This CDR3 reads CASSLEAGVYGYTF. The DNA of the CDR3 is TGCGCCAGCAGCTTGGAGGCAGGGGTGTATGGCTACACCTTC.

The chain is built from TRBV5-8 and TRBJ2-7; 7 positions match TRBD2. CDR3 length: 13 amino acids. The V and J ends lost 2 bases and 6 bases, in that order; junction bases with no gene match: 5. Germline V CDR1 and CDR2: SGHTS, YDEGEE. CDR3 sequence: CASSFPGEGEQYV. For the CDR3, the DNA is TGTGCCAGCAGCTTTCCGGGGGAGGGCGAGCAGTACGTC.